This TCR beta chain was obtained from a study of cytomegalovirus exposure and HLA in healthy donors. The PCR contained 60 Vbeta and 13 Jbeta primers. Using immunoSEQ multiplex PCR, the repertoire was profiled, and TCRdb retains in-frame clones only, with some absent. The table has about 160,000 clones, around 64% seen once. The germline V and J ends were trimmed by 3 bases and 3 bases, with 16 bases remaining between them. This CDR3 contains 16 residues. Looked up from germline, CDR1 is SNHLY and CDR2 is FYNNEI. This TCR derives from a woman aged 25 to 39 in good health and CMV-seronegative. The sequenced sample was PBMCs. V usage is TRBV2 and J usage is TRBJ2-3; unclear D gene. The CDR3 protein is CASSEGFIKSTDTQYF. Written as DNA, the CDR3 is TGTGCCAGCAGTGAGGGCTTCATTAAGAGTACAGATACGCAGTATTTT.